The rows below give T cell receptor beta chains drawn from one sample of a study of blood T cell repertoires in COVID-19. Measured with immunoSEQ multiplex PCR; TCRdb has only the in-frame clones, and not every one. The profile shows about 190,000 clones, around 85% of them singletons. The sequenced sample was PBMCs or T cells enriched from blood (not recorded which). The receptors were gathered from a woman aged 25-40 years who had recovered from COVID-19. The CDR3 runs from the conserved cysteine through the conserved F or W. A D gene is named only where the DNA matches it firmly. The size of a clone is reported for some rows only, either as once, few or many, or as a class for expanded clones.

cdr3_nt: TGTGCCAGCAACCCCGGGACAGGGGTGGGTGACAATCAGCCCCAGCATTTT
cdr3_aa: CASNPGTGVGDNQPQHF
clone_size: NA
d_call: TRBD1
v_call: TRBV6-2/TRBV6-3
j_call: TRBJ1-5

cdr3_nt: TGTGCCAGCAGCGTAGCTTCTGACTCCAGCTACGAGCAGTACTTC
cdr3_aa: CASSVASDSSYEQYF
clone_size: NA
d_call: NA
v_call: TRBV9
j_call: TRBJ2-7

cdr3_nt: TGTGCCAGCAGCTCCGACCCTAATCAGGCCCAGTACTTC
cdr3_aa: CASSSDPNQAQYF
clone_size: NA
d_call: NA
v_call: TRBV9
j_call: TRBJ2-5

cdr3_nt: TGTGCCAGCAGTTTTGGTACCACTAGCGGGAGTTATGAGCAGTTCTTC
cdr3_aa: CASSFGTTSGSYEQFF
clone_size: NA
d_call: TRBD2
v_call: TRBV28
j_call: TRBJ2-1

cdr3_nt: TGTGCCAGCAGTGATGGGGGGGAGCGGACAGGGACCTATGGCTACACCTTC
cdr3_aa: CASSDGGERTGTYGYTF
clone_size: NA
d_call: TRBD1
v_call: TRBV6-1
j_call: TRBJ1-2

cdr3_nt: TGTGCCAGCAGAGCACCGCAGGGTATCAATGAGCAGTTCTTC
cdr3_aa: CASRAPQGINEQFF
clone_size: NA
d_call: NA
v_call: TRBV27
j_call: TRBJ2-1

cdr3_nt: TGTGCCAGCAGGCCTGGGACAGGGGTGTACTATGGCTACACCTTC
cdr3_aa: CASRPGTGVYYGYTF
clone_size: NA
d_call: TRBD1
v_call: TRBV28
j_call: TRBJ1-2

cdr3_nt: TGCGCCAGCAGCCCGGAGCAGTTGCTCTACAATGAGCAGTTCTTC
cdr3_aa: CASSPEQLLYNEQFF
clone_size: NA
d_call: NA
v_call: TRBV5-1
j_call: TRBJ2-1

cdr3_nt: TGTGCCAGCAGCCCACCGAGGGGGTTGGGGGACAATGAGCAGTTCTTC
cdr3_aa: CASSPPRGLGDNEQFF
clone_size: NA
d_call: NA
v_call: TRBV3-1/TRBV3-2
j_call: TRBJ2-1

cdr3_nt: TGTGCCAGCAGCCAACGGCTAGCGGGGCCCGACCAAGAGACCCAGTACTTC
cdr3_aa: CASSQRLAGPDQETQYF
clone_size: few
d_call: TRBD2
v_call: TRBV14
j_call: TRBJ2-5

cdr3_nt: TGTGCCAGCGGATACACAGGGGCGGGTTCACCCCTCCACTTT
cdr3_aa: CASGYTGAGSPLHF
clone_size: NA
d_call: TRBD1
v_call: TRBV28
j_call: TRBJ1-6

cdr3_nt: TGTGCCAGTAGTAGCCGGGACAGGGGTTTTAACTATGGCTACACCTTC
cdr3_aa: CASSSRDRGFNYGYTF
clone_size: once
d_call: TRBD1
v_call: TRBV19
j_call: TRBJ1-2

cdr3_nt: TGCGCCAGCAGTGAAGCCGGGATCCAAGAGACCCAGTACTTC
cdr3_aa: CASSEAGIQETQYF
clone_size: NA
d_call: NA
v_call: TRBV10-1
j_call: TRBJ2-5

cdr3_nt: TGTGCCAGCAGCGTAGTCGGCAGGAGGGAATCTGGAAACACCATATATTTT
cdr3_aa: CASSVVGRRESGNTIYF
clone_size: once
d_call: NA
v_call: TRBV9
j_call: TRBJ1-3

cdr3_nt: TGTGCCAGCAGTTTGAACAGTCTCTCTGGGGCCAACGTCCTGACTTTC
cdr3_aa: CASSLNSLSGANVLTF
clone_size: few
d_call: NA
v_call: TRBV28
j_call: TRBJ2-6

cdr3_nt: TGTGCCAGCAGCGCAGGACAGGCCTACACCGGGGAGCTGTTTTTT
cdr3_aa: CASSAGQAYTGELFF
clone_size: NA
d_call: TRBD1
v_call: TRBV11-2
j_call: TRBJ2-2

cdr3_nt: TGTGCCAGCAGCAGCCGACAGACAACTAATGAAAAACTGTTTTTT
cdr3_aa: CASSSRQTTNEKLFF
clone_size: once
d_call: NA
v_call: TRBV7-9
j_call: TRBJ1-4

cdr3_nt: TGTGCCAGCAGTTTAACCCCTACAGGGACCTTTTCACGAAAAAACACTGAAGCTTTCTTT
cdr3_aa: CASSLTPTGTFSRKNTEAFF
clone_size: NA
d_call: NA
v_call: TRBV28
j_call: TRBJ1-1

cdr3_nt: TGTGCCAGCAGTCCCCTCAAGGGGACCATATATTTT
cdr3_aa: CASSPLKGTIYF
clone_size: NA
d_call: NA
v_call: TRBV28
j_call: TRBJ1-3

cdr3_nt: TGTGCCAGCAGCCCGGGACAGGGAGCTGGAAACACCATATATTTT
cdr3_aa: CASSPGQGAGNTIYF
clone_size: NA
d_call: TRBD1
v_call: TRBV6-5
j_call: TRBJ1-3

cdr3_nt: TGTGCCATCAGCAACAGGGTTTACGGGGAGACCCAGTACTTC
cdr3_aa: CAISNRVYGETQYF
clone_size: NA
d_call: NA
v_call: TRBV10-3
j_call: TRBJ2-5

cdr3_nt: TGTGCCAGCAGTGACTCCGGACTAGCGGGAGCAGATACGCAGTATTTT
cdr3_aa: CASSDSGLAGADTQYF
clone_size: NA
d_call: TRBD2
v_call: TRBV6-4
j_call: TRBJ2-3

cdr3_nt: TGTGCCACCAGTGACGCGGGACTAGCGATACGCACAGATACGCAGTATTTT
cdr3_aa: CATSDAGLAIRTDTQYF
clone_size: few
d_call: TRBD2
v_call: TRBV24-1
j_call: TRBJ2-3

cdr3_nt: TGTGCCAGCAGACCCGGGACAGGGGCCAGTTTTCAGCCCCAGCATTTT
cdr3_aa: CASRPGTGASFQPQHF
clone_size: NA
d_call: TRBD1
v_call: TRBV28
j_call: TRBJ1-5

cdr3_nt: TGTGCCAGCAGTTTGGGGGGGGAGTGGACTGAAGCTTTCTTT
cdr3_aa: CASSLGGEWTEAFF
clone_size: NA
d_call: NA
v_call: TRBV28
j_call: TRBJ1-1

cdr3_nt: TGTGCCAGCAGCCCATCCCGGGACAGCCCTCCCCAGCATTTT
cdr3_aa: CASSPSRDSPPQHF
clone_size: NA
d_call: TRBD1
v_call: TRBV3-1/TRBV3-2
j_call: TRBJ1-5

cdr3_nt: TGTGCCAGCAGCCAGGGGGGTGCTTACAATCAGCCCCAGCATTTT
cdr3_aa: CASSQGGAYNQPQHF
clone_size: NA
d_call: NA
v_call: TRBV3-1/TRBV3-2
j_call: TRBJ1-5

cdr3_nt: TGTGCCAGCAGCTTAGAGGCGGGATCGATCACAGATACGCAGTATTTT
cdr3_aa: CASSLEAGSITDTQYF
clone_size: NA
d_call: NA
v_call: TRBV11-3
j_call: TRBJ2-3

cdr3_nt: TGCGCCAGCAGTGGTCGGAACACCGGGGAGCTGTTTTTT
cdr3_aa: CASSGRNTGELFF
clone_size: NA
d_call: NA
v_call: TRBV10-1
j_call: TRBJ2-2

cdr3_nt: TGCACCCCGCCCGGGGAGCAGTTCTTC
cdr3_aa: CTPPGEQFF
clone_size: NA
d_call: NA
v_call: TRBV20-1
j_call: TRBJ2-1

cdr3_nt: TGTGCCAGTAGCACTGCACCTCCCGGGACTAGCGGGGACAATGAGCAGTTCTTC
cdr3_aa: CASSTAPPGTSGDNEQFF
clone_size: NA
d_call: TRBD2
v_call: TRBV19
j_call: TRBJ2-1

cdr3_nt: TGTGCCAGCAGTTCCTCGGGGTCCAGGTATCAGCCCCAGCATTTT
cdr3_aa: CASSSSGSRYQPQHF
clone_size: NA
d_call: NA
v_call: TRBV27
j_call: TRBJ1-5

cdr3_nt: TGTGCCAGCAGTTACTTAACAGGGTCCGAGCAGTACTTC
cdr3_aa: CASSYLTGSEQYF
clone_size: NA
d_call: NA
v_call: TRBV6-6
j_call: TRBJ2-7

cdr3_nt: TGTGCCAGCAGCGGAAATATACAGGGGGCAGGAGGCTACACCTTC
cdr3_aa: CASSGNIQGAGGYTF
clone_size: NA
d_call: TRBD1
v_call: TRBV9
j_call: TRBJ1-2

cdr3_nt: TGTGCCAGCAGCTTCCAGGGCTCCTACTATGGCTACACCTTC
cdr3_aa: CASSFQGSYYGYTF
clone_size: few
d_call: NA
v_call: TRBV5-4
j_call: TRBJ1-2

cdr3_nt: TGTGCCAGCAGCTTTGAGGCGGGCAAAGAAGAGACCCAGTACTTC
cdr3_aa: CASSFEAGKEETQYF
clone_size: NA
d_call: NA
v_call: TRBV12-1
j_call: TRBJ2-5

cdr3_nt: TGCGCCAGCAGCCAAGATGGTACATTACAGAGAGGCTACACCTTC
cdr3_aa: CASSQDGTLQRGYTF
clone_size: NA
d_call: NA
v_call: TRBV4-1
j_call: TRBJ1-2

cdr3_nt: TGTGCCAGCAGTTTTCGGGGACAAGAGACCCAGTACTTC
cdr3_aa: CASSFRGQETQYF
clone_size: once
d_call: NA
v_call: TRBV12-3/TRBV12-4
j_call: TRBJ2-5

cdr3_nt: TGTGCCAGCAGCCGCTCCACTAGCGGGGGGTGGGAGACCCAGTACTTC
cdr3_aa: CASSRSTSGGWETQYF
clone_size: NA
d_call: TRBD2
v_call: TRBV9
j_call: TRBJ2-5

cdr3_nt: TGTGCCACCAACTCCCTAGTCGGTGAAGCTTTCTTT
cdr3_aa: CATNSLVGEAFF
clone_size: once
d_call: NA
v_call: TRBV24-1
j_call: TRBJ1-1

cdr3_nt: TGCAGCGTTGGCCTGACAGGGCGGGAAAAACTGTTTTTT
cdr3_aa: CSVGLTGREKLFF
clone_size: NA
d_call: TRBD1
v_call: TRBV29-1
j_call: TRBJ1-4

cdr3_nt: TGTGCCAGCTCTCCCTACCCGGGACAGGGCGATTGGGCGTACTTC
cdr3_aa: CASSPYPGQGDWAYF
clone_size: NA
d_call: TRBD1
v_call: TRBV18
j_call: TRBJ2-7

cdr3_nt: TGCACTGCAATTCCCCGAAGCTCCTATAATTCACCCCTCCACTTT
cdr3_aa: CTAIPRSSYNSPLHF
clone_size: few
d_call: NA
v_call: TRBV3-1/TRBV3-2
j_call: TRBJ1-6

cdr3_nt: TGTGCCAGCAGCTCGGGACAGGGGGCAGGCAATCAGCCCCAGCATTTT
cdr3_aa: CASSSGQGAGNQPQHF
clone_size: NA
d_call: TRBD1
v_call: TRBV9
j_call: TRBJ1-5

cdr3_nt: TGTGCCAGCTCACCTTATGGACAGGGGAAGCCCCAGCATTTT
cdr3_aa: CASSPYGQGKPQHF
clone_size: NA
d_call: TRBD1
v_call: TRBV18
j_call: TRBJ1-5

cdr3_nt: TGTGCCAGTAGTACCCCGACTAAAAGCACAGATACGCAGTATTTT
cdr3_aa: CASSTPTKSTDTQYF
clone_size: NA
d_call: NA
v_call: TRBV19
j_call: TRBJ2-3

cdr3_nt: TGTGCCAGCAGCCCGCGGACTGCTCAGCCCTACGAGCAGTACTTC
cdr3_aa: CASSPRTAQPYEQYF
clone_size: few
d_call: NA
v_call: TRBV5-6
j_call: TRBJ2-7

cdr3_nt: TGCGCCAGCAGCCGGGACAGGGGGATGGATACGCAGTATTTT
cdr3_aa: CASSRDRGMDTQYF
clone_size: NA
d_call: TRBD1
v_call: TRBV5-1
j_call: TRBJ2-3

cdr3_nt: TGTGCCAGTAGTCCCCCAACTAGCGGGAGGCCCGGAGACTTC
cdr3_aa: CASSPPTSGRPGDF
clone_size: NA
d_call: TRBD2
v_call: TRBV19
j_call: TRBJ2-5

cdr3_nt: TGTGCCAGCAGTTTGAACCAGGTTTCACCCCTCCACTTT
cdr3_aa: CASSLNQVSPLHF
clone_size: NA
d_call: NA
v_call: TRBV25-1
j_call: TRBJ1-6

cdr3_nt: TGTGCCAGCAGCTTTCTACAGGAGTTGATGAACACTGAAGCTTTCTTT
cdr3_aa: CASSFLQELMNTEAFF
clone_size: NA
d_call: NA
v_call: TRBV5-6
j_call: TRBJ1-1

cdr3_nt: TGTGCCAGTAGTATCCCCCCCGGAGCTTCAAATTCACCCCTCCACTTT
cdr3_aa: CASSIPPGASNSPLHF
clone_size: once
d_call: NA
v_call: TRBV19
j_call: TRBJ1-6

cdr3_nt: TGTGCCAGCAGCGTAGATTCGACAGGGAATACGCAGTATTTT
cdr3_aa: CASSVDSTGNTQYF
clone_size: NA
d_call: TRBD1
v_call: TRBV9
j_call: TRBJ2-3

cdr3_nt: TGTGCCAGCAGACCGGGACACCGCTATGGCTACACCTTC
cdr3_aa: CASRPGHRYGYTF
clone_size: NA
d_call: NA
v_call: TRBV27
j_call: TRBJ1-2

cdr3_nt: TGTGCCATCAGTGATCTCAGGGACAGACCCCAAGAGACCCAGTACTTC
cdr3_aa: CAISDLRDRPQETQYF
clone_size: once
d_call: TRBD1
v_call: TRBV10-3
j_call: TRBJ2-5

cdr3_nt: TGCGCCAGCAGCTTGGCCACGGGAGATGGCTACACCTTC
cdr3_aa: CASSLATGDGYTF
clone_size: NA
d_call: NA
v_call: TRBV5-1
j_call: TRBJ1-2

cdr3_nt: TGTGCCAGCAGTTTTGGCGGGCAGCTCACTGGGGCCAACGTCCTGACTTTC
cdr3_aa: CASSFGGQLTGANVLTF
clone_size: NA
d_call: NA
v_call: TRBV28
j_call: TRBJ2-6

cdr3_nt: TGTGCCAGCAGCTTAGCATCTACTAGCGACCAAGAGACCCAGTACTTC
cdr3_aa: CASSLASTSDQETQYF
clone_size: NA
d_call: TRBD2
v_call: TRBV7-2
j_call: TRBJ2-5

cdr3_nt: TGCGCCAGCAGCTCACAGGGGGACCGAGAGACCCAGTACTTC
cdr3_aa: CASSSQGDRETQYF
clone_size: NA
d_call: TRBD1
v_call: TRBV5-1
j_call: TRBJ2-5